The 2 T cell receptor beta chains presented below share a single source sample, sequenced in a study of memory CD4+ T cells and cytomegalovirus serostatus. Single viable CD3+CD4+CD8-CD45RO+ cells were sorted as the memory CD4+ T cells. TCRdb's table, derived via immunoSEQ multiplex PCR, lists solely in-frame clones and lacks some. The sample consists of 75,000 to 95,000 clones, over 80% of them appearing once. The sequenced material came from memory CD4+ T cells from blood. These receptors came from an adult in good health and CMV-seronegative.

This clone occurred a few times. This chain joins TRBV10-1 and TRBJ2-1; D may be TRBD1 (5 bases). Germline CDR1 reads WNHNN; CDR2 reads SYGVQD (reference sequence). The CDR3 is 14 residues long. V was shortened by 4 bases and J by 7 bases, with 14 bases between the two germline ends. The CDR3 DNA follows: TGCGCCAGCAGTGTGTCAGGGAAAGGGAATGAGCAGTTCTTC. As protein: CASSVSGKGNEQFF.

The chain combines TRBV7-9 with TRBJ1-2; D is unclear. The V end was cut by 4 bases, the J end by 9 bases, with 21 bases between. This CDR3 has 15 residues. CDR1 SEHNR and CDR2 FQNEAQ come from the germline V gene (reference sequence). Here the CDR3 DNA reads TGTGCCAGCAGCTCCCCGGAGGGCGGGCATTCTAGCTACACCTTC. This sequence encodes CASSSPEGGHSSYTF. Full variable domain (outside the CDR3, taken from reference TRBV7-9 and TRBJ1-2): DTGVSQNPRHKITKRGQNVTFRCDPISEHNRLYWYRQTLGQGPEFLTYFQNEAQLEKSRLLSDRFSAERPKGSFSTLEIQRTEQGDSAMYLCASSSPEGGHSSYTFGSGTRLTVV.